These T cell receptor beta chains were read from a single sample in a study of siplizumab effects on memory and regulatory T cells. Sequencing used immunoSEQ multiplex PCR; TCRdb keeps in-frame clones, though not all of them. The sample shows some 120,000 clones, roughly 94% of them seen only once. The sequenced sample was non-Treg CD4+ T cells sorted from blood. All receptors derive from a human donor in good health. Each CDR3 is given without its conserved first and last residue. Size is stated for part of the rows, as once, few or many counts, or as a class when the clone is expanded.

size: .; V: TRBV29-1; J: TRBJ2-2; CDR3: SVAGTGELF
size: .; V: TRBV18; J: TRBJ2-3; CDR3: ASSPASVSTDTQY
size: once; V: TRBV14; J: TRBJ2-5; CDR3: ASSPRQIQETQY
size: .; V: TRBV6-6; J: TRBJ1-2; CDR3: ASSLGTGRDGYT
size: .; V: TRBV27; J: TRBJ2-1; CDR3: ASSLDRAPF
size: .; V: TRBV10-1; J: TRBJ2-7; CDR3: ASSDGTTSSYEQY
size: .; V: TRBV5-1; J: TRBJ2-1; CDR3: ASSFTSLYNEQF
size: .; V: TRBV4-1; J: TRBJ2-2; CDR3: ASSHFGELF
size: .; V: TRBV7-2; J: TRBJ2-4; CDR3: ASSLGQGRGSIQY
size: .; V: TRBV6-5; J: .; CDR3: ASSRRTAVGHEQY
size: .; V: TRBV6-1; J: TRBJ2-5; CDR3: ASSEGRPWYQETQY